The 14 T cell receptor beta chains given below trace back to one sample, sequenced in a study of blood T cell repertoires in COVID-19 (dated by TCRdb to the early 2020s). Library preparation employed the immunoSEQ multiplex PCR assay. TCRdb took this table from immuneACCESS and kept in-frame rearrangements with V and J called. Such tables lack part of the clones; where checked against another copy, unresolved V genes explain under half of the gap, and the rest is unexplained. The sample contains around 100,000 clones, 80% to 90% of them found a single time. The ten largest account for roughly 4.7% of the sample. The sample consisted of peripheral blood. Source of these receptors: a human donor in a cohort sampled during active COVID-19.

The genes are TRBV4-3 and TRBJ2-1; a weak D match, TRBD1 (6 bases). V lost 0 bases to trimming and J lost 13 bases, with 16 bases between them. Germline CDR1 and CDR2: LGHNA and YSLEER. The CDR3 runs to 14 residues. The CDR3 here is CASSQDPGQPTQFF. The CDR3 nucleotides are TGCGCCAGCAGCCAAGATCCAGGACAGCCGACACAGTTCTTC.

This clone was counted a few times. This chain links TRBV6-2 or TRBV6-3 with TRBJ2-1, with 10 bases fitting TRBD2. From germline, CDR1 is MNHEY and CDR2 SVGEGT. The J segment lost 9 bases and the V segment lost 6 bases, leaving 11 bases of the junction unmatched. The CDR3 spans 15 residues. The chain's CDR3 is CASSHPAGGSIEQFF. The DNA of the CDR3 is TGTGCCAGCAGCCACCCAGCGGGAGGGAGTATTGAGCAGTTCTTC.

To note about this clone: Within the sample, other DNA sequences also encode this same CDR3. In DNA form, the CDR3 reads TGTGCCAGCAGCTTAGACGGGGGGAGCTCCTACGAGCAGTACTTC. It codes for CASSLDGGSSYEQYF. This chain uses TRBV7-2 with TRBJ2-7; 7 bases fit TRBD2. Germline V gene sequence: CDR1 SGHTA, CDR2 FQGNSA. The CDR3 spans 15 residues. V dropped 1 base and J dropped 0; count of bases not matched to a gene: 3.

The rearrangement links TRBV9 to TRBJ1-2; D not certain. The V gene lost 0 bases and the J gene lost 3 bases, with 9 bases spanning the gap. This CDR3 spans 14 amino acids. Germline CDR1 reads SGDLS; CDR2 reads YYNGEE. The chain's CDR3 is CASSVGGRDYGYTF. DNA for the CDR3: TGTGCCAGCAGCGTAGGCGGCAGAGACTATGGCTACACCTTC.

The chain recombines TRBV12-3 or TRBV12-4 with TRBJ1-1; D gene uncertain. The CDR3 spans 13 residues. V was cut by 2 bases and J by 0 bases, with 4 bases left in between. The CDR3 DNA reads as TGTGCCAGCAGTTTACGGTTGAACACTGAAGCTTTCTTT. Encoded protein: CASSLRLNTEAFF.

DNA of the CDR3: TGCAGTGCTAGTGTCGAGACTAGCACAGATACGCAGTATTTT. The encoded protein is CSASVETSTDTQYF. The chain is built from TRBV20-1 and TRBJ2-3; D is uncertain. Trimming took 3 bases from V and 0 from J, leaving 10 bases between them. CDR1 and CDR2 from the germline V gene are DFQATT and SNEGSKA (reference sequence). The CDR3 is made up of 14 amino acids.

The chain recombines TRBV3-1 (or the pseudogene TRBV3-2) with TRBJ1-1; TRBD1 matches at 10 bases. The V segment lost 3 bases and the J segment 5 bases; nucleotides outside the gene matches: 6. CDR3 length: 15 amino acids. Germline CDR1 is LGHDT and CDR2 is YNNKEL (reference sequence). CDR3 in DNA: TGTGCCAGCAGCCAGGGGACAGGGGCAGGAACTGAAGCTTTCTTT. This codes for CASSQGTGAGTEAFF.

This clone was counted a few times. As DNA, the CDR3 is TGTGCCAGCAGTTACTCTACTAACTCCTACGAGCAGTACTTC. This encodes CASSYSTNSYEQYF. The J gene is TRBJ2-7, the V gene TRBV6-2 or TRBV6-3; D uncertain. V was shortened by 0 bases and J by 0 bases, with 6 bases between the two germline ends. The CDR3 runs to 14 residues. CDR1 MNHEY and CDR2 SVGEGT come from the germline V gene.

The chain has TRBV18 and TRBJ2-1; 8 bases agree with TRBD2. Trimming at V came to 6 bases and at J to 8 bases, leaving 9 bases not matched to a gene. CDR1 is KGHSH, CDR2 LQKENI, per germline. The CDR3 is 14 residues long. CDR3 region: CASSQDSGSYEQFF. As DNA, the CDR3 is TGTGCCAGCTCCCAGGACAGCGGGAGCTATGAGCAGTTCTTC.

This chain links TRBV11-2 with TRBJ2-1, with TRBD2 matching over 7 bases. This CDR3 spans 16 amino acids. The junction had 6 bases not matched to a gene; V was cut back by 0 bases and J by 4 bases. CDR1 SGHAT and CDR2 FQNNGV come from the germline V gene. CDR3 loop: CASSLDWWEGYNEQFF. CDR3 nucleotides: TGTGCCAGCAGCTTAGATTGGTGGGAGGGATACAATGAGCAGTTCTTC.

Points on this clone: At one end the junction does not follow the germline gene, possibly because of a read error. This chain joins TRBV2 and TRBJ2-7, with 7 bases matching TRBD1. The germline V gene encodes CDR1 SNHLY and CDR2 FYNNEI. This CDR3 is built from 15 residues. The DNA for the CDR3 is TGTGCCAGCAGGAGACAGGGCATATCCTCCGACGAGCAGTACTTC. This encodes CASRRQGISSDEQYF.

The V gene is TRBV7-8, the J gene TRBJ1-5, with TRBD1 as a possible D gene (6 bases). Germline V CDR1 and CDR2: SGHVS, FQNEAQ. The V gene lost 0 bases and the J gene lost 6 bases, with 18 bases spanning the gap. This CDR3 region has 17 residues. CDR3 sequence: CASSLALRYRVGQPQHF. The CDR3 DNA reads TGTGCCAGCAGCTTAGCGCTGAGGTACAGGGTGGGTCAGCCCCAGCATTTT.

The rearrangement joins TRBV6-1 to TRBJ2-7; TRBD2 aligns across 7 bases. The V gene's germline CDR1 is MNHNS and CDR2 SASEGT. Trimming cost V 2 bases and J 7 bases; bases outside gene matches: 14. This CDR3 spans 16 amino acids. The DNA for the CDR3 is TGTGCCAGCAGTGAACTCCTAGCGGCCGATTTTGGGGAGCAGTACTTC. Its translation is CASSELLAADFGEQYF.

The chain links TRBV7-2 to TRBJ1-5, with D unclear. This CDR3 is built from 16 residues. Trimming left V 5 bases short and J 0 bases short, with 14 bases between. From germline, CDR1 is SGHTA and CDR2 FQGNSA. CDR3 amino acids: CASSPSRSFSNQPQHF. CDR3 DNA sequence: TGTGCCAGCAGCCCATCACGGTCCTTTAGCAATCAGCCCCAGCATTTT.